The rows below give T cell receptor beta chains drawn from one sample of a study of blood T cell repertoires in COVID-19. The repertoire was sequenced with immunoSEQ multiplex PCR; TCRdb's copy has only in-frame clones and lacks some. The sample lists fewer than 700,000 clones; around nine tenths were seen once. The sequenced sample was peripheral blood. These receptors were obtained from a woman between 45 and 60 years old with COVID-19, enrolled during active disease. CDR3s include the opening cysteine and the closing phenylalanine or tryptophan. The D gene is left open where the match is weak. Rows give clone size only sometimes, using once, few, many, or a class for an expanded clone.

>-|-|TRBJ2-7|TRBV11-2
CASSLGAGTYEQYF
TGTGCCAGCAGCTTAGGGGCGGGGACCTACGAGCAGTACTTC
>-|-|TRBJ2-2|TRBV3-1/TRBV3-2
CASSQNTGSSTGELFF
TGTGCCAGCAGCCAAAATACCGGGAGCTCCACCGGGGAGCTGTTTTTT
>-|-|TRBJ2-3|TRBV5-4
CASSLAGTDTQYF
TGTGCCAGCAGCTTGGCAGGTACAGATACGCAGTATTTT
>-|-|TRBJ1-1|TRBV4-2
CASSRVSQVNTEAFF
TGTGCCAGCAGCCGAGTGAGTCAGGTGAACACTGAAGCTTTCTTT
>-|-|TRBJ2-5|TRBV27
CASSLDFSEETQYF
TGTGCCAGCAGTTTAGACTTTAGTGAGGAGACCCAGTACTTC
>-|-|TRBJ1-2|TRBV12-3/TRBV12-4
CASTTARVGYTF
TGTGCCAGCACCACTGCCAGGGTCGGCTACACCTTC
>-|-|TRBJ2-7|TRBV28
CASSLRQVQYF
TGTGCCAGCAGTTTAAGGCAGGTTCAGTACTTC
>-|-|TRBJ1-6|TRBV3-1/TRBV3-2
CASSQERDTHNSPLHF
TGTGCCAGCAGCCAAGAAAGGGACACACATAATTCACCCCTCCACTTT
>-|-|TRBJ2-3|TRBV19
CASTELLGDTQYF
TGTGCCAGTACTGAACTCCTCGGTGATACGCAGTATTTT
>-|-|TRBJ1-1|TRBV9
CASSVASGAEAFF
TGTGCCAGCAGCGTAGCTTCGGGAGCTGAAGCTTTCTTT
>TRBD1|-|TRBJ1-1|TRBV19
CASRPGGTEAFF
TGTGCCAGTAGGCCAGGGGGGACTGAAGCTTTCTTT
>-|-|TRBJ2-1|TRBV24-1
CATTPYGGGQGGWSYNEQFF
TGTGCCACCACCCCCTACGGGGGGGGACAGGGAGGTTGGTCCTACAATGAGCAGTTCTTC
>-|-|TRBJ1-5|TRBV7-8
CASSLATGGLNQPQHF
TGTGCCAGCAGCTTAGCTACGGGGGGGTTAAATCAGCCCCAGCATTTT
>-|-|TRBJ2-1|TRBV5-1
CASSSRSTSWYNEQFF
TGCGCCAGCAGCTCCCGCTCGACTAGTTGGTACAATGAGCAGTTCTTC
>TRBD1|-|TRBJ2-5|TRBV9
CASTASRGTGGETQYF
TGTGCCAGCACCGCTTCAAGAGGGACAGGGGGAGAGACCCAGTACTTC
>-|-|TRBJ2-1|TRBV11-2
CASSLDQVVNEQFF
TGTGCCAGCAGCTTAGATCAGGTAGTCAATGAGCAGTTCTTC
>-|-|TRBJ2-6|TRBV3-1/TRBV3-2
CASSQVFGGTGANVLTF
TGTGCCAGCAGCCAAGTTTTTGGGGGGACTGGGGCCAACGTCCTGACTTTC
>TRBD2|-|TRBJ2-2|TRBV24-1
CATSAPGLAGFPKGGELFF
TGTGCCACCAGTGCCCCAGGACTAGCGGGGTTCCCAAAGGGCGGGGAGCTGTTTTTT
>TRBD2|-|TRBJ2-1|TRBV7-8
CASSPRLAGALRSYNEQFF
TGTGCCAGCAGCCCCCGACTAGCGGGGGCCTTACGCTCCTACAATGAGCAGTTCTTC
>-|-|TRBJ1-1|TRBV30
CAWTSGDTEAFF
TGTGCCTGGACATCAGGGGACACTGAAGCTTTCTTT
>-|-|TRBJ2-3|TRBV21-1
CASSSFKAGQGGDTQYF
TGTGCCAGCAGCTCGTTCAAGGCGGGACAGGGTGGAGATACGCAGTATTTT
>-|-|TRBJ2-3|TRBV20-1
CSARRSDTQYF
TGCAGTGCCAGGAGGTCTGATACGCAGTATTTT
>-|once|TRBJ1-1|TRBV7-6
CASSLLDRSTEAFF
TGTGCCAGCAGCTTACTGGACAGATCCACTGAAGCTTTCTTT
>TRBD2|-|TRBJ2-3|TRBV9
CASSVLAGSTDTQYF
TGTGCCAGCAGCGTACTAGCGGGGAGCACAGATACGCAGTATTTT
>-|-|TRBJ1-1|TRBV14
CASSAGGENTEAFF
TGTGCCAGCAGCGCGGGGGGGGAGAACACTGAAGCTTTCTTT
>-|-|TRBJ1-2|TRBV13
CASSLGLRGNYGYTF
TGTGCCAGCAGCTTGGGCCTCAGGGGCAACTATGGCTACACCTTC
>TRBD1|-|TRBJ2-2|TRBV10-2
CASVGTGDTGELFF
TGCGCCAGCGTCGGGACAGGAGACACCGGGGAGCTGTTTTTT
>-|-|TRBJ2-1|TRBV10-1
CASSDRGQRAYNEQFF
TGCGCCAGCAGTGACCGAGGCCAGCGGGCTTACAATGAGCAGTTCTTC
>-|-|TRBJ1-2|TRBV10-3
CAISDGNPGLGGYTF
TGTGCCATCAGTGACGGTAACCCGGGTCTCGGTGGCTACACCTTC
>-|-|TRBJ1-2|TRBV6-1
CASSEQQGNYGYTF
TGTGCCAGCAGTGAACAACAGGGTAACTATGGCTACACCTTC
>TRBD1|once|TRBJ1-2|TRBV27
CASRPGTDYGYTF
TGTGCCAGCCGACCGGGGACAGACTATGGCTACACCTTC
>TRBD1|once|TRBJ1-1|TRBV6-5
CASRDTTGQGAFF
TGTGCCAGCAGGGATACCACAGGACAGGGAGCTTTCTTT
>-|-|TRBJ1-1|TRBV18
CASSPEQVTNTEAFF
TGTGCCAGCTCGCCAGAACAGGTCACGAACACTGAAGCTTTCTTT
>-|-|TRBJ2-7|TRBV11-2
CASSLGPAGEQYF
TGTGCCAGCAGCTTAGGGCCAGCAGGGGAGCAGTACTTC
>TRBD1|-|TRBJ2-5|TRBV10-3
CAISLRQGETQYF
TGTGCCATCAGTCTAAGACAGGGAGAGACCCAGTACTTC
>-|-|TRBJ1-1|TRBV4-2
CASRQSLLNTEAFF
TGTGCCAGCAGACAGAGCCTCTTGAACACTGAAGCTTTCTTT
>TRBD1|-|TRBJ1-2|TRBV6-5
CASQGIGGAYGYTF
TGTGCCAGCCAGGGTATAGGGGGCGCCTATGGCTACACCTTC
>-|-|TRBJ2-2|TRBV10-3
CAISVSRTTGSGELFF
TGTGCCATCAGTGTCTCGAGAACAACGGGGTCCGGGGAGCTGTTTTTT
>-|-|TRBJ2-1|TRBV12-3/TRBV12-4
CASRLGIYEQFF
TGTGCCAGCAGACTAGGTATCTATGAGCAGTTCTTC
>-|-|TRBJ1-3|TRBV5-1
CASTVGAGAHTGNTIYF
TGCGCCAGCACCGTTGGGGCAGGAGCGCACACTGGAAACACCATATATTTT
>TRBD2|-|TRBJ2-1|TRBV5-1
CASKETSGTSGGREQFF
TGCGCCAGCAAGGAGACGTCCGGGACTAGCGGGGGCAGAGAGCAGTTCTTC
>TRBD1|-|TRBJ1-1|TRBV2
CASSDGQGDTEAFF
TGTGCCAGCAGTGACGGTCAGGGGGACACTGAAGCTTTCTTT
>-|-|TRBJ1-5|TRBV2
CASSVWGRNQPQHF
TGTGCCAGCAGTGTATGGGGCCGCAATCAGCCCCAGCATTTT
>-|-|TRBJ1-5|TRBV6-2/TRBV6-3
CASSSGQPQHF
TGTGCCAGCAGTAGCGGTCAGCCCCAGCATTTT
>-|-|TRBJ2-2|TRBV6-5
CASSFGVENTGELFF
TGTGCCAGCAGCTTTGGAGTGGAGAACACCGGGGAGCTGTTTTTT
>-|-|TRBJ1-1|TRBV7-8
CASSFSTGFGTEAFF
TGTGCCAGCAGCTTCTCTACAGGGTTTGGGACTGAAGCTTTCTTT
>TRBD1|-|TRBJ2-7|TRBV11-2
CASSFSGTGSYEQYF
TGTGCCAGCAGCTTCTCCGGGACAGGCTCCTACGAGCAGTACTTC
>TRBD1|once|TRBJ2-3|TRBV12-3/TRBV12-4
CASSSRQGRQYF
TGTGCCAGCAGTTCTAGACAGGGGAGGCAGTATTTT
>TRBD1|-|TRBJ1-2|TRBV25-1
CASSEWRTGNYGYTF
TGTGCCAGCAGTGAATGGAGGACAGGGAACTATGGCTACACCTTC
>-|-|TRBJ1-1|TRBV5-5
CASSSRGVMNTEAFF
TGTGCCAGCAGCTCTAGAGGCGTCATGAACACTGAAGCTTTCTTT
>TRBD1|-|TRBJ2-5|TRBV28
CASSFGTGVRETQYF
TGTGCCAGCAGTTTTGGGACAGGGGTGAGGGAGACCCAGTACTTC
>-|-|TRBJ2-7|TRBV6-1
CASSPTSSYEQYF
TGTGCCAGCAGCCCGACTAGCTCCTACGAGCAGTACTTC